Each of the 8 T cell receptor beta chains below was sequenced from the same sample in a study of blood T cell repertoires in COVID-19. TCRdb's copy holds only in-frame clones and misses some; the assay was immunoSEQ multiplex PCR. The repertoire has over 90,000 clones, 87% of them found once; the top ten carry around 3.3%. Material: peripheral blood. The source is a man aged 50 to 60 in a cohort sampled during active COVID-19.

The sample holds a few counts of this clone. The rearrangement joins TRBV25-1 to TRBJ2-7, with 8 positions matching TRBD1. V lost 4 bases, J lost 9 bases, and 14 bases stayed unmatched. The CDR3 loop spans 15 amino acids. The germline V gene has CDR1 MGHDK and CDR2 SYGVNS. Written as DNA, the CDR3 is TGTGCCAGCAGTGCCCCCGGGACAGGCTTGCACGGGCAGTACTTC. This gives the protein CASSAPGTGLHGQYF.

The rearrangement links TRBV7-6 to TRBJ2-7; a weak D match, TRBD1 (6 bases). Germline assignment: CDR1 SGHVS and CDR2 FNYEAQ. Deletions cut 5 bases from V and 7 bases from J, with 15 bases between. This CDR3 is built from 13 residues. DNA of the CDR3: TGTGCCAGCAGCGCCAACAGGGATGCGGAGCAGTACTTC. This codes for CASSANRDAEQYF.

The V gene is TRBV28, the J gene TRBJ2-3; the D gene is possibly TRBD2 (7 bases). V lost 6 bases to trimming and J lost 5 bases, with 18 bases between them. The germline V gene has CDR1 MDHEN and CDR2 SYDVKM. CDR3 size: 15 residues. The CDR3: CASRLGRGLGDTQYF. In nucleotides, the CDR3 is TGTGCCAGCAGGCTGGGGCGGGGGCTTGGAGATACGCAGTATTTT.

This clone was counted only a few times. The rearrangement links TRBV15 to TRBJ2-5; D is perhaps TRBD2 (6 bases). CDR3 length: 13 residues. Germline V gene data show CDR1 as LNHNV and CDR2 as YYDKDF (reference sequence). Trimming left V 3 bases short and J 5 bases short, with 10 bases between. In DNA form, the CDR3 reads TGTGCCACCAGCAGCGCGGGGACCGAGACCCAGTACTTC. It yields the protein CATSSAGTETQYF.

CDR3 sequence: CASSNPSGQGVSVEQYV. DNA of the CDR3: TGTGCCAGCAGCAATCCCTCGGGACAGGGCGTATCAGTCGAGCAGTACGTC. The V gene is TRBV21-1, the J gene TRBJ2-7; TRBD1 was called by the table and not checked on the DNA. TRBV21-1 is a pseudogene. The CDR3 totals 17 residues.

V usage is TRBV27 and J usage is TRBJ2-3; D possibly corresponds to TRBD1 (5 bases). This CDR3 has 15 residues. V was pared by 3 bases and J by 1 base, with 11 bases between. The V gene's germline CDR1 is MNHEY and CDR2 SMNVEV (reference sequence). The CDR3 nucleotides read TGTGCCAGCAGTTTCGAAACAGGTCGCACAGATACGCAGTATTTT. The encoded protein is CASSFETGRTDTQYF.

Regarding this clone: The identical CDR3 is also encoded by other nucleotide sequences in the sample. In DNA form, the CDR3 reads TGTGCCAGCAGTGGCACAGGTACCTACGAGCAGTACGTC. Its translation is CASSGTGTYEQYV. The rearrangement links TRBV2 to TRBJ2-7; possible D gene TRBD1, 5 bases. Trimming took off 4 bases at V and 2 bases at J, with 9 bases between the two ends. Germline V lookup: CDR1 SNHLY, CDR2 FYNNEI. The CDR3 has 13 amino acids.

The rearrangement links TRBV19 to TRBJ1-4, with TRBD1 matching 8 bases. The V gene's germline CDR1 is LNHDA and CDR2 SQIVND (reference sequence). The CDR3 spans 15 residues. J was trimmed by 4 bases and V by 6 bases; bases with no gene match: 7. CDR3 protein: CASSTGGGLNEKLFF. The CDR3 DNA reads as TGTGCCAGTAGCACAGGGGGGGGGCTTAATGAAAAACTGTTTTTT. Based on the CDR3 plus reference TRBV19 and TRBJ1-4, the full variable domain is DGGITQSPKYLFRKEGQNVTLSCEQNLNHDAMYWYRQDPGQGLRLIYYSQIVNDFQKGDIAEGYSVSREKKESFPLTVTSAQKNPTAFYLCASSTGGGLNEKLFFGSGTQLSVL.